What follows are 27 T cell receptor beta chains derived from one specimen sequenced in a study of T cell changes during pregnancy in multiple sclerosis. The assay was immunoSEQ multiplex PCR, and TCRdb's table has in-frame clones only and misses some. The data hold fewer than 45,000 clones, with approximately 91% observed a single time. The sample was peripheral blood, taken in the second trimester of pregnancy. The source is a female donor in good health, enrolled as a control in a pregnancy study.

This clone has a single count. The CDR3 nucleotides read TGTGCCAGCACGATCCTTAGGGGGGGGGCCCTGAACAATGAGCAGTTCTTC. Its translation: CASTILRGGALNNEQFF. The chain uses TRBV27 and TRBJ2-1, with TRBD2 as a possible D gene (7 bases). Germline V gene data show CDR1 as MNHEY and CDR2 as SMNVEV (reference sequence). This CDR3 is built from 17 residues. V shed 7 bases and J shed 5 bases, with 24 bases lying between them.

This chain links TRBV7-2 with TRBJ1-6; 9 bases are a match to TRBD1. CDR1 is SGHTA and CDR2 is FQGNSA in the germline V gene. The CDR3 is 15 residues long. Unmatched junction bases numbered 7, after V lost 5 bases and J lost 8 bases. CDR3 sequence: CASSPGTGIYSPLHF. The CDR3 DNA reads TGTGCCAGCAGCCCCGGGACAGGGATTTATTCACCCCTCCACTTT.

This CDR3 reads CASSDHGDRVNYGYTF. The CDR3 coding sequence is TGCGCCAGCAGCGACCATGGGGACAGGGTGAACTATGGCTACACCTTC. V and J are TRBV4-1 and TRBJ1-2; TRBD1 matches at 9 bases. This CDR3 spans 16 amino acids. J was trimmed by 2 bases and V by 5 bases; bases with no gene match: 9. Germline CDR1 MGHRA, CDR2 YSYEKL.

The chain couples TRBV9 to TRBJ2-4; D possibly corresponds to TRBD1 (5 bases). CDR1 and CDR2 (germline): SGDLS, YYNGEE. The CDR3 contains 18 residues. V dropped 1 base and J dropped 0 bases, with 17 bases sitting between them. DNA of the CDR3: TGTGCCAGCAGCGTATCAATTTTGGGGCCCGAAGCCAAAAACATTCAGTACTTC. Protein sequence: CASSVSILGPEAKNIQYF. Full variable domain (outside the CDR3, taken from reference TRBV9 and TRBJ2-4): DSGVTQTPKHLITATGQRVTLRCSPRSGDLSVYWYQQSLDQGLQFLIQYYNGEERAKGNILERFSAQQFPDLHSELNLSSLELGDSALYFCASSVSILGPEAKNIQYFGAGTRLSVL.

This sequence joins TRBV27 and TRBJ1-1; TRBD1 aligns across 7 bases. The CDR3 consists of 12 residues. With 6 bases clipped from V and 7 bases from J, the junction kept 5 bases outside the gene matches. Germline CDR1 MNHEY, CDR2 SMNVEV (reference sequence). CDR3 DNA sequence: TGTGCCAGCAGCCGACAGGGAGGTGAAGCTTTCTTT. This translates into CASSRQGGEAFF.

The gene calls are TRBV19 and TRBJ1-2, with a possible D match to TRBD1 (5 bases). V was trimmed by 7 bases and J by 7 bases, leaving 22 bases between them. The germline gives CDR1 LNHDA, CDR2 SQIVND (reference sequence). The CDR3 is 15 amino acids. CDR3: CASTPVGAGRRGYTF. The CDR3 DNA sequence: TGTGCCAGTACCCCCGTAGGGGCAGGTCGACGTGGCTACACCTTC.

The CDR3 sequence is CASSLRGTPSTDTQYF. The CDR3 DNA sequence: TGTGCCAGCAGCTTACGGGGGACCCCAAGCACAGATACGCAGTATTTT. The chain is built from TRBV13 and TRBJ2-3; a weak D match, TRBD2 (6 bases). CDR1 and CDR2 from the germline V gene are PRHDT and FYEKMQ (reference sequence). The CDR3 contains 16 residues. The V and J ends lost 2 bases and 0 bases respectively, with 12 bases between them.

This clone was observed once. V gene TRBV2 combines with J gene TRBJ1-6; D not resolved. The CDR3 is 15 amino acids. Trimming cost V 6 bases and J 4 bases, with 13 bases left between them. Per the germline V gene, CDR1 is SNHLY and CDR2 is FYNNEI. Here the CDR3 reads CASRPMTAYNSPLHF. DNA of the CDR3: TGTGCCAGCAGACCCATGACTGCTTATAATTCACCCCTCCACTTT.

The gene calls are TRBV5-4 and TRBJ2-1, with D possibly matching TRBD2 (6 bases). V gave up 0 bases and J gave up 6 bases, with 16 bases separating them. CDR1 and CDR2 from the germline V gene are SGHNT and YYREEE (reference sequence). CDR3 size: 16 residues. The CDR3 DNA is TGTGCCAGCAGCTTGGTAGGCCTAGCGACGTCCAATGAGCAGTTCTTC. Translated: CASSLVGLATSNEQFF.

CDR3 DNA: TGTGCCAGCAGCTCCTCACAGGCATTCACAGATACGCAGTATTTT. It codes for CASSSSQAFTDTQYF. The V call is TRBV7-9, the J call TRBJ2-3, with D maybe TRBD1 (5 bases). The germline gives CDR1 SEHNR, CDR2 FQNEAQ (reference sequence). Trimming removed 4 bases from V and 2 bases from J, with 13 bases in between. This CDR3 has 15 amino acids.

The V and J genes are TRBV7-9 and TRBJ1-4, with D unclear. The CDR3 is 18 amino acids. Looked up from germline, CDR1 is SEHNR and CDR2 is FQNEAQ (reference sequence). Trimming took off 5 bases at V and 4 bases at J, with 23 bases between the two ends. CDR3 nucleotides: TGTGCCAGCAGCCCTGGAGGGCGGGCTCAAGCGGTTAATGAAAAACTGTTTTTT. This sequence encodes CASSPGGRAQAVNEKLFF.

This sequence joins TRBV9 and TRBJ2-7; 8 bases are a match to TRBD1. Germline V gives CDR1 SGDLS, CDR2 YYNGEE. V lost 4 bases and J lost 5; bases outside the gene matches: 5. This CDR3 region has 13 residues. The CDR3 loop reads CASSQKDRDEQYF. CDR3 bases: TGTGCCAGCAGCCAAAAGGACAGGGACGAGCAGTACTTC.

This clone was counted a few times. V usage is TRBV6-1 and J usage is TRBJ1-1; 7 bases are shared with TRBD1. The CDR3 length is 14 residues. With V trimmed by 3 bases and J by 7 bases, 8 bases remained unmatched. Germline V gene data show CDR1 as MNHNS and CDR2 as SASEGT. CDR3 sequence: CASSDPSTGIEAFF. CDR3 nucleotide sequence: TGTGCCAGCAGTGACCCTTCGACAGGGATTGAAGCTTTCTTT.

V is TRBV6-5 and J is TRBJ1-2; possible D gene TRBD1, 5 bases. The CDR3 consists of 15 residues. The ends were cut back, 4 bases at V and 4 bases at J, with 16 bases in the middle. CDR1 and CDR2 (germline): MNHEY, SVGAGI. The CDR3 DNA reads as TGTGCCAGCAGTTCCCTCACGACAGCTTTCTATGGCTACACCTTC. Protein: CASSSLTTAFYGYTF.

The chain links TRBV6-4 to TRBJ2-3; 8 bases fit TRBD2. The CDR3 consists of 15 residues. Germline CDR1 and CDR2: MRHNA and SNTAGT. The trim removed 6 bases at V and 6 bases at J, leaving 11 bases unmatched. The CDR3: CASSAEEAGADTQYF. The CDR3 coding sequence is TGTGCCAGCAGCGCCGAGGAAGCGGGAGCGGATACGCAGTATTTT.

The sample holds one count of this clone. The CDR3: CASIGRAGLTEAFF. The CDR3 DNA reads TGTGCCAGTATTGGCAGGGCAGGATTAACTGAAGCTTTCTTT. The V call is TRBV19, the J call TRBJ1-1; weak D call: TRBD1 (5 bases). The CDR3 consists of 14 residues. CDR1 and CDR2 from the germline V gene are LNHDA and SQIVND (reference sequence). Trimming stripped 7 bases from V and 5 bases from J, with 17 bases between.

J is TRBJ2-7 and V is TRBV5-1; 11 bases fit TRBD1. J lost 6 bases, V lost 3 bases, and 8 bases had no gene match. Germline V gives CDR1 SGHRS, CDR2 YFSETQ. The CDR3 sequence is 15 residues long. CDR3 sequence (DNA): TGCGCCAGCAGCTCCACCGGGACAGGGGGATCCGAGCAGTACTTC. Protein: CASSSTGTGGSEQYF.

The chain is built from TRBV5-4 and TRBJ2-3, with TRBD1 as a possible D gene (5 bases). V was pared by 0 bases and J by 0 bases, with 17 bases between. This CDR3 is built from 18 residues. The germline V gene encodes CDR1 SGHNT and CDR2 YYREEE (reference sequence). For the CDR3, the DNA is TGTGCCAGCAGCTTGGGGCCCCGCTCTAGGGGTAGCACAGATACGCAGTATTTT. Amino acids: CASSLGPRSRGSTDTQYF.

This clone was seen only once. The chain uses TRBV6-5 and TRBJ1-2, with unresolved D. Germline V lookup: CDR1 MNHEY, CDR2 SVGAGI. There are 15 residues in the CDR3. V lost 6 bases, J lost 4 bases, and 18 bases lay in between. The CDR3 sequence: CASSRKERDGYGYTF. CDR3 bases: TGTGCCAGCAGCCGAAAAGAAAGAGATGGCTATGGCTACACCTTC.

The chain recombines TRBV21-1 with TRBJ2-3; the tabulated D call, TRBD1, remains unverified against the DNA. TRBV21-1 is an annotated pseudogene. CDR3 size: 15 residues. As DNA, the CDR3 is TGTGCCAGCAAAGCGGACAGGTGGACCACAGATACGCAGTATTTT. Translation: CASKADRWTTDTQYF.

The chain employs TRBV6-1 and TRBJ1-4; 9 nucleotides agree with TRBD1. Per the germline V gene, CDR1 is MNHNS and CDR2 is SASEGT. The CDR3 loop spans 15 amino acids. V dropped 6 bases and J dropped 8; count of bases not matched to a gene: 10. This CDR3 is CASRSPGQGKEKLFF. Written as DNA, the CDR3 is TGTGCCAGCAGAAGCCCGGGACAGGGTAAAGAAAAACTGTTTTTT.

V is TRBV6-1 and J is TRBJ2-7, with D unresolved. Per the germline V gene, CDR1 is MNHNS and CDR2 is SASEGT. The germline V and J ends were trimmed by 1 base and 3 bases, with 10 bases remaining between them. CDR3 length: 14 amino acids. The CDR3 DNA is TGTGCCAGCAGTGAAGACGTACGTAGCTACGAGCAGTACTTC. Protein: CASSEDVRSYEQYF.

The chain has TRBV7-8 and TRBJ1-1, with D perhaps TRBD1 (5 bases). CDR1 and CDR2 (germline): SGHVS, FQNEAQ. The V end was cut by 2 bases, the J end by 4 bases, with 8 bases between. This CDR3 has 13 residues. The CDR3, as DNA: TGTGCCAGCAGCTTACGGGGGGGCACTGAAGCTTTCTTT. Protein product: CASSLRGGTEAFF.

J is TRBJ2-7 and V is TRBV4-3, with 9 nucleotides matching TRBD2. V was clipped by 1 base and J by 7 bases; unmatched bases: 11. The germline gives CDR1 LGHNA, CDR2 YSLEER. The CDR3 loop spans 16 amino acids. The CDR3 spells CASSQGPGLALGEQYF. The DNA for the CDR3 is TGCGCCAGCAGCCAAGGCCCCGGACTAGCGTTAGGGGAGCAGTACTTC.

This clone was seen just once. This CDR3 is CASSPLRFSGREDTQYF. DNA for the CDR3: TGTGCCAGCAGCCCGCTGAGGTTCAGCGGGAGAGAGGATACGCAGTATTTT. The V gene is TRBV7-2, the J gene TRBJ2-3, with 8 bases aligning to TRBD2. The V gene's germline CDR1 is SGHTA and CDR2 FQGNSA. This CDR3 region has 17 residues. The ends lost 5 bases at V and 6 bases at J; junction bases unmatched: 16.

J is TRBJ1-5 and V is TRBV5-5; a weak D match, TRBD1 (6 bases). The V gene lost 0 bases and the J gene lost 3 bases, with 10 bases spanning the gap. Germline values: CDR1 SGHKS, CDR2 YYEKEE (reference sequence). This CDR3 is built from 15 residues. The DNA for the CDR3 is TGTGCCAGCAGCTTGGTTGCAGGGGCCAATCAGCCCCAGCATTTT. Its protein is CASSLVAGANQPQHF.

The CDR3 DNA reads TGTGCCAGCAGCCAAGAAGGGGTAGCGGGGGGGCGAGAGACCCAGTACTTC. It yields the protein CASSQEGVAGGRETQYF. This chain joins TRBV14 and TRBJ2-5; 11 positions agree with TRBD2. Germline loops: CDR1 SGHDN, CDR2 FVKESK. The V and J ends lost 0 bases and 4 bases, in that order; junction bases with no gene match: 7. The CDR3 covers 17 residues.